This T cell receptor beta chain was observed in a study of cytotoxic CD8 clonotypes in ibrutinib-treated CLL (dated by TCRdb to 2020 to 2023). Background for the entire study: The cohort had eleven to twelve relapsed/refractory and roughly 14 treatment-naive patients; under 18 were IGHV unmutated. Partial responses were observed in roughly 24 patients and complete responses in 2; after a median follow-up of around 68 months, remission was maintained in 14 patients and progression was observed in approximately twelve. Response samples were obtained after a median of approximately 12 months of treatment, with a range of roughly 6 to 40 months. On average, each sample had some 250,000 productive templates and about 89,000 productive rearrangements. Of the approximately 86 people in the trial, 26 had longitudinal samples available. Cryopreserved peripheral blood mononuclear cells were collected before treatment, at response, and at either disease progression or sustained remission. What the work shows at the level of the full study, not this receptor alone: Public clonotypes were found to be uncommon and were observed to contract or remain stable during treatment; the increase in clonality was shown to reflect expansion of private clonotypes at ibrutinib response. Clonality rose at ibrutinib response, remained stable during sustained remission, and dropped back toward baseline at progression. Sampling times were not matched between sustained-remission and progressing patients, and lymph node repertoires were not studied. Baseline clonality exceeded that of age-matched healthy donors and correlated strongly with circulating CD8+ T-cell counts.

From the germline V gene, CDR1 is SGHDT and CDR2 is YYEEEE. Spanning cysteine to phenylalanine, the CDR3 consists of 14 amino acids. The CDR3 DNA has 42 bases and is translated from base 1. V loses 4 bases of germline sequence and J loses 7 bases, and the interval between the two ends is 18 bases. Each clonotype received, on average, 10x coverage in deep resolution sequencing performed on a MiSeq, where the target depth lay between 1 in 1 million and 1 in 200,000 T cells. The immunoSEQ hsTCRB Kit was used to generate TCR beta libraries. The paper's data handling went like this. The data were analyzed with ImmunoSEQ Analyzer and ImmunoSEQ Data Assistant, and V, D and J gene assignments followed IMGT definitions. Clonality was computed as one minus normalized Shannon entropy of productive rearrangement frequencies, ranging from 0 to 1. Public clonotype analysis was restricted to overrepresented clonotypes comprising at least 0.05% of each patient's repertoire. About twelve age-matched healthy donor repertoires from immuneACCESS were used as controls for clonality. TCRdb's version of the immuneACCESS table is confined to in-frame rearrangements and falls short of the full clone set. An unresolved V gene accounts for under half of the shortfall where checked; the remainder is of unknown origin. Clonal size and the V and J genes are those of that table, whereas D and trimming came from the DNA. Here the sample has about 24,000 clones; approximately 72% occur a single time. The ten largest clones add up to 7% to 9.5% of the sample.

For TCR beta library preparation, approximately 1.9 micrograms of genomic DNA was extracted from cryopreserved PBMCs. Longitudinal blood samples from CLL patients on ibrutinib monotherapy were analyzed using high-throughput TCR beta sequencing. The patients took part in an open-label, single-center phase 2 trial of ibrutinib monotherapy. A remark on this clone: Its antigen remains undetermined. No base-level quality is on record; no much larger clone is a single base apart.

The receptor was derived from a human donor with chronic lymphocytic leukemia. This specimen consisted of PBMCs, obtained before ibrutinib treatment. The V gene is TRBV5-6 and the J gene is TRBJ2-7, with the D gene not clear enough to name. At the DNA level, the sequence is TGTGCCAGCAGCCCCCCGGCTAGGCCAAGTGAGCAGTACTTC. This encodes CASSPPARPSEQYF.